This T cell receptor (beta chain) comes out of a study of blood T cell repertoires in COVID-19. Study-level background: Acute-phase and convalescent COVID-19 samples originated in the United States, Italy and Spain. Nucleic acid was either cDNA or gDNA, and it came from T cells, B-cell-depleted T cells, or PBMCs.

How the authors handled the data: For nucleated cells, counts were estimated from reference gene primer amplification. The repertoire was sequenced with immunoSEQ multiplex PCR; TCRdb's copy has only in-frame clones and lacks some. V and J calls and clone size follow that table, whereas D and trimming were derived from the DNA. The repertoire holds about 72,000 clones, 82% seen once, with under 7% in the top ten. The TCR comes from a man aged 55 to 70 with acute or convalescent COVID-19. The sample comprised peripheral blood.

CDR3 DNA sequence: TGTGCCAGCAGCCAAGCTTCCTCAGGGTACACCGGGGAGCTGTTTTTT. Amino acid sequence: CASSQASSGYTGELFF. The genes are TRBV3-1 (or the pseudogene TRBV3-2) and TRBJ2-2; weak D call: TRBD1 (5 bases). This CDR3 is built from 16 residues. Trimming left V 1 base short and J 3 bases short, with 12 bases between. CDR1 is LGHDT, CDR2 YNNKEL, per germline (reference sequence).